The next 32 T cell receptor beta chains were all read from a single sample in a study of cytomegalovirus exposure and HLA in healthy donors. The PCR made use of 60 Vbeta and 13 Jbeta primers. TCRdb's table, derived via immunoSEQ multiplex PCR, lists solely in-frame clones and lacks some. The sample carries 150,000 to 200,000 clones, 81% recorded once. The sample taken for sequencing was PBMCs. Source of these receptors: a man aged 50 to 59 in good health and CMV-seronegative.

Regarding this clone: An end of the junction differs from the germline gene, which may be a read error. The sample carries other DNA sequences with the same CDR3. The V call is TRBV5-1, the J call TRBJ1-4; D perhaps matches TRBD1 (6 bases). The germline V gene encodes CDR1 SGHRS and CDR2 YFSETQ. The CDR3 runs to 15 residues. CDR3 sequence reads: CASSDSQGTNEKLFF. CDR3 in DNA: TGCGCCAGCAGCGACTCACAGGGTACTAATGAAAAGCTGTTTTTT. The full variable domain, its missing parts supplied by reference TRBV5-1 and TRBJ1-4, is KAGVTQTPRYLIKTRGQQVTLSCSPISGHRSVSWYQQTPGQGLQFLFEYFSETQRNKGNFPGRFSGRQFSNSRSEMNVSTLELGDSALYLCASSDSQGTNEKLFFGSGTQLSVL.

A remark on this clone: This CDR3 is also generated by other DNA sequences in the sample. The gene calls are TRBV6-5 and TRBJ1-2, with D possibly being TRBD1 (6 bases). The V and J ends lost 0 bases and 2 bases respectively, with 10 bases between them. Germline values: CDR1 MNHEY, CDR2 SVGAGI. The CDR3 extends over 15 amino acids. The CDR3 here is CASSYSTGGNYGYTF. The CDR3 coding sequence is TGTGCCAGCAGTTACTCGACGGGGGGCAACTATGGCTACACCTTC.

The rearrangement uses TRBV7-6 and TRBJ2-5, with 16 bases fitting TRBD2. With 5 bases clipped from V and 4 bases from J, the junction kept 4 bases outside the gene matches. CDR1 and CDR2 from the germline V gene are SGHVS and FNYEAQ. There are 16 residues in the CDR3. This CDR3 is CASSPGTSGGVETQYF. CDR3 in DNA: TGTGCCAGCAGCCCCGGGACTAGCGGGGGGGTAGAGACCCAGTACTTC.

The rearrangement uses TRBV7-8 and TRBJ2-7; D call uncertain. This CDR3 has 14 amino acids. V was pared by 1 base and J by 1 base, with 8 bases between. CDR1 and CDR2 (germline): SGHVS, FQNEAQ. CDR3 residues: CASSLGRVSYEQYF. The CDR3 DNA is TGTGCCAGCAGCTTAGGACGGGTGTCCTACGAGCAGTACTTC.

The genes are TRBV4-3 and TRBJ1-2; 8 bases fit TRBD1. V trimming: 0 bases; J trimming: 8 bases; junction bases outside the gene matches: 8. The CDR3 extends over 15 amino acids. Germline assignment: CDR1 LGHNA and CDR2 YSLEER. The CDR3 spells CASSQDAQGARGYTF. CDR3 DNA sequence: TGCGCCAGCAGCCAAGATGCCCAGGGGGCAAGGGGCTACACCTTC.

The rearrangement joins TRBV6-1 to TRBJ1-1, with TRBD1 identical over 7 bases. Germline V gene sequence: CDR1 MNHNS, CDR2 SASEGT. This CDR3 comprises 14 residues. V was clipped by 7 bases and J by 5 bases; unmatched bases: 10. The CDR3 here is CASTGEGAGTEAFF. In DNA, the CDR3 is TGTGCCAGCACCGGAGAGGGGGCTGGAACTGAAGCTTTCTTT.

The chain recombines TRBV27 with TRBJ1-2; TRBD1 agrees at 7 bases. J was trimmed by 2 bases and V by 5 bases; bases with no gene match: 5. The CDR3 extends over 14 amino acids. Germline assignment: CDR1 MNHEY and CDR2 SMNVEV (reference sequence). The CDR3 sequence: CASSNSGGNYGYTF. CDR3 in DNA: TGTGCCAGCAGTAACTCAGGGGGAAACTATGGCTACACCTTC.

The genes are TRBV5-6 and TRBJ2-3; 15 nucleotides agree with TRBD2. The CDR3 is 18 amino acids. V shed 3 bases, J shed 5 bases, and the junction held 10 bases outside the gene matches. Germline CDR1 reads SGHDT; CDR2 reads YYEEEE. CDR3 nucleotide sequence: TGTGCCAGCAGCTCTCGCGCGCGGGGACTAGCGGGGGGAGATACGCAGTATTTT. Residues: CASSSRARGLAGGDTQYF.

The chain is built from TRBV5-1 and TRBJ2-3; 9 bases are shared with TRBD1. Trimming took 4 bases from V and 0 from J; bases not matched to a gene: 6. The CDR3 has 16 residues. Germline V gives CDR1 SGHRS, CDR2 YFSETQ. The CDR3 sequence is CASSGTGISSTDTQYF. CDR3 bases: TGCGCCAGCAGCGGGACAGGGATCAGTAGCACAGATACGCAGTATTTT.

The V gene is TRBV5-6, the J gene TRBJ2-5, with D uncertain. Germline CDR1 reads SGHDT; CDR2 reads YYEEEE. The V end lost 4 bases, the J end lost 2 bases, and 15 bases lay between the germline ends. This CDR3 is built from 15 residues. The CDR3 nucleotides read TGTGCCAGCAGCCCTCCGAGGTCCATACAAGAGACCCAGTACTTC. Its protein is CASSPPRSIQETQYF.

Of note for this clone: The identical CDR3 is also encoded by other nucleotide sequences in the sample. V is TRBV4-1 and J is TRBJ1-1; no clear D. Germline values: CDR1 MGHRA, CDR2 YSYEKL. V lost 2 bases, J lost 6 bases, and 4 bases lay in between. The CDR3 totals 11 residues. The DNA for the CDR3 is TGCGCCAGCAGCCAATATGCTGAAGCTTTCTTT. Translating gives CASSQYAEAFF.

This chain links TRBV5-1 with TRBJ1-3; 7 positions match TRBD1. V dropped 1 base and J dropped 6; count of bases not matched to a gene: 13. The length of the CDR3 is 17 residues. Germline V CDR1 and CDR2: SGHRS, YFSETQ. Written as DNA, the CDR3 is TGCGCCAGCAGCTTGCCTTTTTCCGGGACAGACAAAAACACCATATATTTT. Its protein is CASSLPFSGTDKNTIYF.

This clone has a handful of counts. V usage is TRBV5-4 and J usage is TRBJ2-3, with 8 bases matching TRBD2. The CDR3 sequence is 14 residues long. Per the germline V gene, CDR1 is SGHNT and CDR2 is YYREEE (reference sequence). V lost 4 bases, J lost 0 bases, and 1 base stayed unmatched. The CDR3 bases are TGTGCCAGCAGCCGGGAGGGAAGCACAGATACGCAGTATTTT. As protein: CASSREGSTDTQYF. Full variable domain (rest looked up from reference TRBV5-4 and TRBJ2-3): ETGVTQSPTHLIKTRGQQVTLRCSSQSGHNTVSWYQQALGQGPQFIFQYYREEENGRGNFPPRFSGLQFPNYSSELNVNALELDDSALYLCASSREGSTDTQYFGPGTRLTVL.

J is TRBJ1-1 and V is TRBV2; TRBD1 agrees at 7 bases. The ends lost 8 bases at V and 3 bases at J; junction bases unmatched: 3. Germline CDR1 SNHLY, CDR2 FYNNEI. This CDR3 region has 12 residues. Here the CDR3 DNA reads TGTGCCAGCGACAGGGAGTACACTGAAGCTTTCTTT. Protein product: CASDREYTEAFF.

The chain uses TRBV19 and TRBJ1-2; 9 bases line up with TRBD1. This CDR3 has 13 residues. CDR1 and CDR2 from the germline V gene are LNHDA and SQIVND (reference sequence). Losses at the gene ends were 4 bases for V and 4 bases for J; bases not matched to a gene: 1. The CDR3 loop is CASSKQGAYGYTF. The CDR3 region has the DNA TGTGCCAGTAGTAAACAGGGGGCCTATGGCTACACCTTC.

V and J are TRBV7-6 and TRBJ1-6, with 8 bases identical to TRBD1. V shed 6 bases and J 6 bases; nucleotides not matched to a gene: 7. The CDR3 is made up of 15 amino acids. The germline V gene has CDR1 SGHVS and CDR2 FNYEAQ. CDR3 loop: CASSWTGSGNSPLHF. The CDR3 coding sequence is TGTGCCAGCAGTTGGACAGGGAGTGGTAATTCACCCCTCCACTTT.

The chain recombines TRBV2 with TRBJ2-1, with TRBD1 identical over 11 bases. The length of the CDR3 is 16 residues. With V trimmed by 4 bases and J by 7 bases, 9 bases remained unmatched. Per germline, CDR1 SNHLY and CDR2 FYNNEI. CDR3 amino acids: CASSAIGGTGGNEQFF. In DNA, the CDR3 is TGTGCCAGCAGTGCAATTGGGGGGACAGGGGGAAATGAGCAGTTCTTC.

This clone was found once. Here the CDR3 reads CASSDLLAGGTQYF. The CDR3 nucleotides are TGCGCCAGCAGTGACCTTTTAGCGGGAGGTACGCAGTATTTT. J is TRBJ2-3 and V is TRBV10-1; 10 positions match TRBD2. The J segment lost 8 bases and the V segment lost 3 bases, leaving 5 bases of the junction unmatched. Germline CDR1 is WNHNN and CDR2 is SYGVQD (reference sequence). This CDR3 has 14 amino acids.

The CDR3 coding sequence is TGTGCCTGGAGTCTATCAAGTGGCTACACCTTC. It yields the protein CAWSLSSGYTF. J is TRBJ1-2 and V is TRBV30; D is unresolved. Germline V CDR1 and CDR2: GTSNPN, SVGIG (reference sequence). Trimming pared 2 bases from V and 7 bases from J, leaving 8 bases between. The CDR3 has 11 residues.

The CDR3 DNA sequence: TGTGCCAGCAGCCGTAGTCCCGGGGGCGAGCAGTACTTC. Translated, it gives CASSRSPGGEQYF. V usage is TRBV7-2 and J usage is TRBJ2-7; TRBD2 is a possible D gene (6 bases). Trimming left V 5 bases short and J 6 bases short, with 14 bases between. CDR3 length: 13 amino acids. CDR1 and CDR2 (germline): SGHTA, FQGNSA.

Regarding this clone: Other nucleotide sequences in the sample specify the same CDR3. V gene TRBV27 combines with J gene TRBJ2-2; D gene unclear. This CDR3 is built from 11 residues. CDR1 is MNHEY and CDR2 is SMNVEV in the germline V gene (reference sequence). V lost 9 bases to trimming and J lost 4 bases, with 6 bases between them. CDR3 bases: TGTGCCAGTAGCATCACCGGGGAGCTGTTTTTT. It codes for CASSITGELFF.

The gene calls are TRBV4-1 and TRBJ2-5, with D possibly TRBD2 on 7 matching bases. This CDR3 has 14 residues. CDR1 and CDR2 (germline): MGHRA, YSYEKL. Trimming stripped 0 bases from V and 6 bases from J, with 11 bases between. The CDR3 DNA sequence: TGCGCCAGCAGCCAAGAAAGGGGGGGAAAGACCCAGTACTTC. This codes for CASSQERGGKTQYF.

The chain employs TRBV4-3 and TRBJ2-1; 9 positions agree with TRBD2. V was pared by 4 bases and J by 5 bases, with 6 bases of the junction left unmatched. The CDR3 runs to 15 residues. Germline V gene lookup returns CDR1 LGHNA and CDR2 YSLEER. CDR3 sequence reads: CASSLRERGDNEQFF. Here the CDR3 DNA reads TGCGCCAGCAGCCTAAGGGAGCGGGGGGACAATGAGCAGTTCTTC.

V gene TRBV9 combines with J gene TRBJ2-5; TRBD1 is a possible D gene (5 bases). Germline values: CDR1 SGDLS, CDR2 YYNGEE. V dropped 5 bases and J dropped 1 base, with 9 bases sitting between them. CDR3 length equals 13 residues. The CDR3 loop reads CASSGAAQETQYF. CDR3 sequence (DNA): TGTGCCAGCAGTGGGGCAGCCCAAGAGACCCAGTACTTC.

V gene TRBV19 combines with J gene TRBJ1-1; D remains unclear. The CDR3 has 12 residues. V was trimmed by 4 bases and J by 2 bases, leaving 5 bases between them. Per germline, CDR1 LNHDA and CDR2 SQIVND (reference sequence). This CDR3 is CASSNRNTEAFF. CDR3 DNA sequence: TGTGCCAGTAGTAACAGAAACACTGAAGCTTTCTTT.

J is TRBJ2-7 and V is TRBV5-1; possibly TRBD1 for D (6 bases). Germline V lookup: CDR1 SGHRS, CDR2 YFSETQ. V was trimmed by 7 bases and J by 2 bases, leaving 13 bases between them. This CDR3 has 13 amino acids. CDR3 nucleotides: TGCGCCAGCGCCGGGACAAGTACCTACGAGCAGTACTTC. This sequence encodes CASAGTSTYEQYF.

The genes are TRBV7-9 and TRBJ2-1; 8 nucleotides match TRBD2. Trimming cost V 5 bases and J 3 bases; bases outside gene matches: 3. The V gene's germline CDR1 is SEHNR and CDR2 FQNEAQ (reference sequence). CDR3 length: 14 residues. The CDR3 bases are TGTGCCAGCAGCCCTAGCGGGTTCTACAATGAGCAGTTCTTC. Translating it yields CASSPSGFYNEQFF.

This chain uses TRBV11-2 with TRBJ1-3; D gene uncertain. Deletions cut 3 bases from V and 4 bases from J, with 13 bases between. Germline CDR1 and CDR2: SGHAT and FQNNGV. The CDR3 extends over 15 amino acids. The CDR3, as DNA: TGTGCCAGCAGCTTTAGAGGGAAGATCGGAAACACCATATATTTT. Protein sequence: CASSFRGKIGNTIYF.

V gene TRBV4-1 combines with J gene TRBJ1-4; perhaps TRBD1 as D (6 bases). This CDR3 has 13 amino acids. V was pared by 3 bases and J by 6 bases, with 8 bases between. Germline V gives CDR1 MGHRA, CDR2 YSYEKL. For the CDR3, the DNA is TGCGCCAGCAGCCATGGGGGCCATGAAAAACTGTTTTTT. Its protein is CASSHGGHEKLFF.

The chain employs TRBV7-9 and TRBJ1-4, with D perhaps TRBD1 (5 bases). The CDR3 has 12 amino acids. Germline values: CDR1 SEHNR, CDR2 FQNEAQ (reference sequence). The V end lost 3 bases, the J end lost 7 bases, and 6 bases lay between the germline ends. Written as DNA, the CDR3 is TGTGCCAGCAGCTTCGGGGGTGAAAAACTGTTTTTT. Its translation is CASSFGGEKLFF.

This chain uses TRBV9 with TRBJ1-1; D remains unclear. Germline CDR1 reads SGDLS; CDR2 reads YYNGEE. Trimming took 0 bases from V and 0 from J, leaving 12 bases between them. The CDR3 totals 16 residues. The CDR3 is CASSVVAANMNTEAFF. CDR3 coding DNA: TGTGCCAGCAGCGTAGTGGCGGCGAATATGAACACTGAAGCTTTCTTT.

V gene TRBV2 combines with J gene TRBJ2-2; 7 bases map to TRBD2. The V segment lost 7 bases and the J segment 8 bases; nucleotides outside the gene matches: 10. Germline V gene lookup returns CDR1 SNHLY and CDR2 FYNNEI. This CDR3 has 14 amino acids. CDR3 nucleotides: TGTGCCAGCATGGGGCTAGCGGTCATGGGGGAGCTGTTTTTT. Its protein is CASMGLAVMGELFF.